The entry that follows covers one TCR beta chain sequence. Its antigen specificity is not known. The record has no base qualities; no much larger clone is one base away. TCRbeta CDR3 regions were amplified from genomic DNA using the immunoSEQ Assay, a bias-controlled multiplex PCR. Per the source publication's procedure: The number of nucleated cells in each sample was estimated from the amplification of reference gene primers within the assay. To quantify the absolute abundance of each unique TCRbeta CDR3 rearrangement, sequence reads were collapsed and filtered. Productive Simpson clonality was computed per sample as the square root of Simpson's diversity index over productive rearrangements. TCRdb mirrors the immuneACCESS table, restricted to in-frame sequences. Some clones are absent from its copies; in checked studies, under half trace to an unresolved V gene, and the reason for the others is unknown. V and J calls and clone size are as listed in that table; D and trimming were resolved from the DNA. For this sample the table gives some 400,000 clones, of which about 89% were detected only once. About 10% of the sample lies in the top ten.

These data come from a study of blood T cell repertoires in COVID-19 (dated by TCRdb to between 2020 and 2021). Describing the broader study: The collaborator samples originated in the United States, Italy and Spain and spanned the acute and convalescent phases of COVID-19. The prospective study material was composed of cDNA or gDNA derived from T cells, B-cell-depleted T cells, or PBMCs. Subjects who had been exposed to COVID-19, were actively infected with it, or had recovered from it provided the deeply sampled blood TCRbeta repertoires that made up the dataset. A freely available public database, intended as a resource for researchers studying the immune response to SARS-CoV-2, is where the repertoires were released. Samples came from the ongoing ImmuneRACE study (first 160 participants) plus 1,254 subjects from 6 global collaborators. The sample metadata nearly always contained a de-identified subject ID, COVID-19 status, age in years and sex. Where available, HLA class I and class II types were taken from metadata supplied by the sample provider and were not determined by assay-based typing. What the work shows at the level of the full study, not this receptor alone: Clinical and demographic metadata were provided uncurated, with the amount varying by source and participant.

The cysteine opens and the phenylalanine closes a CDR3 of 14 amino acids. Solely the CDR3 DNA is kept, with 42 bases framed from the first base. The germline V end is reduced by 2 bases and the J end by 4 bases; junction bases left unmatched: 3. In the germline V gene (reference sequence), CDR1 corresponds to SEHNR and CDR2 to FQNEAQ. In Seattle, one collaborating source enrolled patients while the infection was active and tracked those patients longitudinally over the course of disease. Each collaborating institution followed its own protocols to collect whole blood in K2EDTA tubes. For TCRbeta analysis, collaborators shipped samples in one of three forms: frozen whole blood, isolated PBMCs, or DNA extracted from either of those sample types.

Sequencing was performed on peripheral blood. This receptor was identified in a woman in her thirties with COVID-19, enrolled during active disease. The chain uses TRBV7-9 and TRBJ2-7; 9 bases in the junction line up with TRBD1. The nucleotides are TGTGCCAGCAGCTTATGGGACAGGGAATACGAGCAGTACTTC. This yields the protein CASSLWDREYEQYF.